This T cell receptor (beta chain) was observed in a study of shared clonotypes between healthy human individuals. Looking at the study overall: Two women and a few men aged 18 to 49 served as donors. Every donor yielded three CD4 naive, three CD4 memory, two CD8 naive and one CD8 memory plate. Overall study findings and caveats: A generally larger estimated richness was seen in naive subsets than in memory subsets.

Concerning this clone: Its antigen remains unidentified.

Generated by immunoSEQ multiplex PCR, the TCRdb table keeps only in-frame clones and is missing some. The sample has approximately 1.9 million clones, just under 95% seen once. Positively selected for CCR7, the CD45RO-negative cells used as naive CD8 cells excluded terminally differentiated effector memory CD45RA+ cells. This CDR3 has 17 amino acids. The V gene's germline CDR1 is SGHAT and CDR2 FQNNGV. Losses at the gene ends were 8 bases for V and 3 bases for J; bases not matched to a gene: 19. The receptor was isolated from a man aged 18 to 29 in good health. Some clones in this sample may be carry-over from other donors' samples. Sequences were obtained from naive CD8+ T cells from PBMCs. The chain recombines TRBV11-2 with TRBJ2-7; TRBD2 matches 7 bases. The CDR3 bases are TGTGCCAGCCCGCGGGCCGGGAGGCCTCACTTGGGCTACGAGCAGTACTTC. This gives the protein CASPRAGRPHLGYEQYF. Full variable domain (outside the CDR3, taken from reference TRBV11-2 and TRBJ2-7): EAGVAQSPRYKIIEKRQSVAFWCNPISGHATLYWYQQILGQGPKLLIQFQNNGVVDDSQLPKDRFSAERLKGVDSTLKIQPAKLEDSAVYLCASPRAGRPHLGYEQYFGPGTRLTVT.